The next 22 T cell receptor beta chains were all read from a single sample in a study of CD8 T cells in ankylosing spondylitis (dated by TCRdb to between 2016 and 2019). The library was generated by 5' RACE. Sequencing took place on an Illumina HiSeq 2500. TCRdb itself trimmed the public reads at Q25 with fastp, ran MiXCR and retained productive beta chains. Each entry merges the rows of one CDR3 protein and shows their most common DNA and genes. The sample has approximately 220,000 distinct CDR3 sequences on record, 20% to 30% of them singletons. Clones ranked in the top ten supply around 6.3% of the sample. The material sequenced was blood, either unsorted or a sorted T cell fraction (not recorded which). Receptors originate from a male donor with ankylosing spondylitis or in good health (not recorded which).

This clonotype was seen repeatedly, ten times or more. The chain uses TRBV7-2 and TRBJ2-7, with 12 bases fitting TRBD2. The CDR3 contains 16 residues. Germline trimming cut 0 bases from V and 6 bases from J; bases unmatched to any gene: 6. Germline V gene data show CDR1 as SGHTA and CDR2 as FQGNSA. For the CDR3, the DNA is TGTGCCAGCAGCTTAGCTACATGGACTAGCGGGACCGAGCAGTACTTC. Its protein product is CASSLATWTSGTEQYF.

Ten or more counts support this clonotype. CDR3 loop: CASRRGRDGNQPQHF. CDR3 DNA sequence: TGTGCCAGCAGGCGGGGGCGGGACGGCAATCAGCCCCAGCATTTT. This sequence joins TRBV12-3 or TRBV12-4 and TRBJ1-5; D might be TRBD1 (6 bases). Trimming stripped 6 bases from V and 2 bases from J, with 14 bases between. CDR3 length: 15 amino acids.

This clonotype was counted ten times or more. V and J are TRBV27 and TRBJ2-7; 12 bases map to TRBD2. This CDR3 spans 15 amino acids. V gave up 3 bases and J gave up 7 bases; unmatched junction bases: 7. Germline CDR1 MNHEY, CDR2 SMNVEV (reference sequence). CDR3 DNA: TGTGCCAGCAGTTTCTCGACTAGCGGGAGTGGTGAGCAGTACTTC. Translated, it gives CASSFSTSGSGEQYF.

There are a few counts of this clonotype. The CDR3 DNA follows: TGTGCCAGCAGTTCCCAATCTGACAGCTACGAGCAGTACTTC. Protein product: CASSSQSDSYEQYF. V usage is TRBV6-5 and J usage is TRBJ2-7, with a possible D match to TRBD1 (5 bases). Germline-derived CDR1 and CDR2 are MNHEY and SVGAGI. CDR3 size: 14 residues. The V and J ends lost 4 bases and 3 bases respectively, with 13 bases between them.

The rearrangement links TRBV5-1 to TRBJ2-1; D not certain. V was shortened by 4 bases and J by 6 bases, with 14 bases between the two germline ends. CDR1 and CDR2 (germline): SGHRS, YFSETQ. This CDR3 has 14 residues. The CDR3 DNA reads as TGCGCCAGCAGCGAGGTAGGGTCTTTCAATGAGCAGTTCTTC. Its protein is CASSEVGSFNEQFF.

The chain links TRBV20-1 to TRBJ2-1; 9 bases map to TRBD2. CDR3 length: 14 residues. V was clipped by 4 bases and J by 2 bases; unmatched bases: 3. CDR1 is DFQATT, CDR2 SNEGSKA, per germline (reference sequence). Here the CDR3 reads CSANRLAAYNEQFF. The CDR3, as DNA: TGCAGTGCTAACCGACTAGCGGCCTACAATGAGCAGTTCTTC.

The table lists this clonotype with a few counts. The CDR3 protein is CSVELLAGAGEQFF. CDR3 sequence (DNA): TGCAGCGTTGAGCTGTTAGCGGGAGCGGGTGAGCAGTTCTTC. The chain has TRBV29-1 and TRBJ2-1, with TRBD2 matching 9 bases. Germline assignment: CDR1 SQVTM and CDR2 ANQGSEA. CDR3 size: 14 residues. V was pared by 3 bases and J by 9 bases, with 9 bases of the junction left unmatched.

This clonotype was counted once. The chain uses TRBV12-3 or TRBV12-4 and TRBJ2-7; D is undetermined. The ends were cut back, 2 bases at V and 3 bases at J, with 8 bases in the middle. This CDR3 contains 13 residues. CDR3 nucleotides: TGTGCCAGCAGTTTAAGTCGGCGCTACGAGCAGTACTTC. This translates into CASSLSRRYEQYF.

This chain uses TRBV29-1 with TRBJ1-2; weak D call: TRBD1 (6 bases). V was clipped by 5 bases and J by 4 bases, with 23 bases between them. There are 16 residues in the CDR3. Looked up from germline, CDR1 is SQVTM and CDR2 is ANQGSEA. This chain's CDR3 is CSVLGAGSSRSYGYTF. In DNA form, the CDR3 reads TGCAGCGTTTTGGGGGCTGGATCGTCCCGATCCTATGGCTACACCTTC.

This clonotype was seen a handful of times. This chain connects TRBV20-1 to TRBJ2-1; 9 bases match TRBD1. The V gene end was trimmed by 3 bases and the J gene end by 7 bases; junction bases not matched to a gene: 7. Germline V gives CDR1 DFQATT, CDR2 SNEGSKA (reference sequence). This CDR3 spans 14 amino acids. Here the CDR3 DNA reads TGCAGTGCTAGGGGGACAGGGATTGCAAATGAGCAGTTCTTC. Its translation is CSARGTGIANEQFF.

V and J are TRBV5-1 and TRBJ2-6, with TRBD1 matching 11 bases. The germline V gene encodes CDR1 SGHRS and CDR2 YFSETQ. Trimming took 0 bases from V and 2 from J; bases not matched to a gene: 1. This CDR3 is 17 amino acids long. The CDR3: CASSLGTGGAGANVLTF. CDR3 bases: TGCGCCAGCAGCTTGGGGACAGGGGGCGCTGGGGCCAACGTCCTGACTTTC.

A few counts support this clonotype. The chain joins TRBV5-6 to TRBJ2-2; perhaps TRBD1 as D (6 bases). Trimming shortened V by 0 bases and J by 0 bases, and 9 bases separated the two germline ends. Germline lookup yields CDR1 SGHDT and CDR2 YYEEEE. This CDR3 comprises 16 residues. For the CDR3, the DNA is TGTGCCAGCAGCTTGGGACAGGCCTCGAACACCGGGGAGCTGTTTTTT. Translation gives CASSLGQASNTGELFF.

The chain employs TRBV12-3 or TRBV12-4 and TRBJ1-2; TRBD1 matches at 7 bases. The CDR3 extends over 14 amino acids. Unmatched junction bases numbered 4, after V lost 2 bases and J lost 4 bases. For the CDR3, the DNA is TGTGCCAGCAGTTTATCAGGGGGGGGCTATGGCTACACCTTC. This codes for CASSLSGGGYGYTF.

This clonotype has a count of ten or more. The chain carries TRBV20-1 and TRBJ2-4; TRBD2 is a possible D gene (6 bases). The CDR3 runs to 15 residues. V gave up 7 bases and J gave up 8 bases, with 24 bases separating them. The germline gives CDR1 DFQATT, CDR2 SNEGSKA (reference sequence). The CDR3 region has the DNA TGCAGTGTCGAGCCCTACGGGAGAGGTTCGGACATTCAGTACTTC. Translated: CSVEPYGRGSDIQYF.

There are a few counts of this clonotype. The chain couples TRBV12-3 or TRBV12-4 to TRBJ2-7; D remains ambiguous. V lost 4 bases, J lost 1 base, and 8 bases lay in between. CDR3 length: 13 residues. The CDR3 DNA is TGTGCCAGCAGTTATAAGAGTTCCTACGAGCAGTACTTC. Protein product: CASSYKSSYEQYF.

This clonotype has at least ten counts. The rearrangement uses TRBV5-1 and TRBJ2-5; D is unresolved. Trimming shortened V by 4 bases and J by 2 bases, and 6 bases separated the two germline ends. Germline CDR1 and CDR2: SGHRS and YFSETQ. The CDR3 totals 12 residues. CDR3 amino acids: CASSGDQETQYF. The CDR3 region has the DNA TGCGCCAGCAGCGGAGATCAAGAGACCCAGTACTTC. Filled out from reference TRBV5-1 and TRBJ2-5, the complete variable domain reads KAGVTQTPRYLIKTRGQQVTLSCSPISGHRSVSWYQQTPGQGLQFLFEYFSETQRNKGNFPGRFSGRQFSNSRSEMNVSTLELGDSALYLCASSGDQETQYFGPGTRLLVL.

This clonotype occurred once. The chain links TRBV20-1 to TRBJ2-4; a possible D gene is TRBD2 (5 bases). V lost 3 bases and J 6 bases, leaving 18 bases between the germline ends. This CDR3 is built from 15 residues. Germline-derived CDR1 and CDR2 are DFQATT and SNEGSKA (reference sequence). The CDR3 protein is CSASRGSSGRNIQYF. CDR3 DNA sequence: TGCAGTGCTAGTCGAGGGAGCAGCGGTAGAAACATTCAGTACTTC.

Only a few counts were recorded for this clonotype. The V call is TRBV28, the J call TRBJ2-6; 8 nucleotides agree with TRBD1. Germline assignment: CDR1 MDHEN and CDR2 SYDVKM. The CDR3 has 17 residues. The J segment lost 0 bases and the V segment lost 4 bases, leaving 5 bases of the junction unmatched. The CDR3 spells CASSYPGTGSGANVLTF. Written as DNA, the CDR3 is TGTGCCAGCAGTTACCCCGGGACAGGCTCTGGGGCCAACGTCCTGACTTTC.

The chain has TRBV7-2 and TRBJ1-1, with a weak D call TRBD1 (5 bases). Germline assignment: CDR1 SGHTA and CDR2 FQGNSA. V gave up 5 bases and J gave up 1 base, with 20 bases separating them. The CDR3 is made up of 17 amino acids. The CDR3 here is CASSRGSGNHKNTEAFF. In DNA, the CDR3 is TGTGCCAGCAGCCGGGGCTCAGGCAACCATAAGAACACTGAAGCTTTCTTT.

This clonotype was seen more than once but under ten times. V gene TRBV29-1 combines with J gene TRBJ1-2; TRBD1 is a possible D gene (5 bases). This CDR3 is built from 14 residues. V lost 2 bases and J lost 1, with 11 bases in between. The germline gives CDR1 SQVTM, CDR2 ANQGSEA. The CDR3 nucleotides read TGCAGCGTTGAAAGGGGTCTAAGTAACTATGGCTACACCTTC. Protein: CSVERGLSNYGYTF. The full variable domain, its missing parts supplied by reference TRBV29-1 and TRBJ1-2, is SAVISQKPSRDICQRGTSLTIQCQVDSQVTMMFWYRQQPGQSLTLIATANQGSEATYESGFVIDKFPISRPNLTFSTLTVSNMSPEDSSIYLCSVERGLSNYGYTFGSGTRLTVV.

The chain has TRBV6-5 and TRBJ2-6; a weak D match, TRBD2 (5 bases). This CDR3 contains 17 residues. Between the trimmed V and J ends, which lost 0 bases and 0 bases, there was a span of 9 bases. The germline gives CDR1 MNHEY, CDR2 SVGAGI. CDR3 loop: CASSYSLGISGANVLTF. The CDR3 nucleotides are TGTGCCAGCAGTTACTCGCTCGGGATCTCTGGGGCCAACGTCCTGACTTTC.

This clonotype appeared a few times. The chain joins TRBV20-1 to TRBJ2-2, with a weak D call TRBD1 (6 bases). Between the trimmed V and J ends, which lost 2 bases and 6 bases, there was a span of 16 bases. The germline V gene encodes CDR1 DFQATT and CDR2 SNEGSKA (reference sequence). The CDR3 contains 15 residues. DNA for the CDR3: TGCAGTGCTAGATACAGGGATTACGTGTCCGGGGAGCTGTTTTTT. It encodes CSARYRDYVSGELFF.